This is a list of T cell receptor beta chains from one sample in a study of cytomegalovirus exposure and HLA in healthy donors. TCRdb keeps only in-frame clones here, not all; method: immunoSEQ multiplex PCR. This sample has some 150,000 clones, with 75% to 90% found just once. Material: PBMCs. These receptor sequences come from a young man in good health and CMV-seropositive. Each CDR3 is given with its conserved first and last residue. The D gene is left open where the match is weak. Not all rows give a size; the values are once, few, many and, for expanded clones, a class.

V gene: TRBV2; J gene: TRBJ1-1; D gene: .; clone size: once; CDR3 protein: CASSEVGLRGTEAFF; CDR3 DNA: TGTGCCAGCAGTGAAGTCGGTTTACGGGGCACTGAAGCTTTCTTT
V gene: TRBV7-9; J gene: TRBJ2-1; D gene: .; clone size: .; CDR3 protein: CASSSPSTNEQFF; CDR3 DNA: TGTGCCAGCAGCTCTCCTTCTACCAATGAGCAGTTCTTC
V gene: TRBV27; J gene: TRBJ2-3; D gene: TRBD2; clone size: .; CDR3 protein: CASSAIAGGTDTQYF; CDR3 DNA: TGTGCCAGCAGTGCGATAGCGGGAGGCACAGATACGCAGTATTTT
V gene: TRBV18; J gene: TRBJ2-2; D gene: TRBD2; clone size: .; CDR3 protein: CASWSVQLEAGATGELFF; CDR3 DNA: TGTGCCAGCTGGAGTGTACAACTTGAGGCGGGAGCCACCGGGGAGCTGTTTTTT
V gene: TRBV5-4; J gene: TRBJ2-7; D gene: .; clone size: .; CDR3 protein: CASSLGVPSYEQYF; CDR3 DNA: TGTGCCAGCAGCTTGGGAGTACCCTCCTACGAGCAGTACTTC
V gene: TRBV5-1; J gene: TRBJ2-7; D gene: .; clone size: .; CDR3 protein: CASTRRPDTDYEQYF; CDR3 DNA: TGCGCCAGCACCCGCAGACCGGACACTGATTACGAGCAGTACTTC
V gene: TRBV7-2; J gene: TRBJ2-7; D gene: .; clone size: .; CDR3 protein: CASSRGSSYEQYF; CDR3 DNA: TGTGCCAGCAGCCGGGGGAGCTCCTACGAGCAGTACTTC
V gene: TRBV4-1; J gene: TRBJ2-7; D gene: .; clone size: .; CDR3 protein: CASSQDRRVGYEQYF; CDR3 DNA: TGCGCCAGCAGCCAAGATCGCAGGGTCGGGTACGAGCAGTACTTC
V gene: TRBV7-2; J gene: TRBJ2-1; D gene: .; clone size: .; CDR3 protein: CASSLSLVRSKNEQFF; CDR3 DNA: TGTGCCAGCAGCTTAAGCCTCGTGCGGTCCAAAAATGAGCAGTTCTTC
V gene: TRBV7-8; J gene: TRBJ2-2; D gene: .; clone size: .; CDR3 protein: CASSFGGRSGELFF; CDR3 DNA: TGTGCCAGCAGCTTCGGGGGGCGTTCCGGGGAGCTGTTTTTT
V gene: TRBV9; J gene: TRBJ2-2; D gene: .; clone size: .; CDR3 protein: CASSVYGANTGELFF; CDR3 DNA: TGTGCCAGCAGCGTTTACGGGGCGAACACCGGGGAGCTGTTTTTT
V gene: TRBV5-1; J gene: TRBJ2-1; D gene: TRBD2; clone size: .; CDR3 protein: CASSLPGLAGYYNEQFF; CDR3 DNA: TGCGCCAGCAGCTTGCCAGGACTAGCGGGGTACTACAATGAGCAGTTCTTC
V gene: TRBV7-2; J gene: TRBJ2-7; D gene: TRBD2; clone size: .; CDR3 protein: CASSGKRGGASYEQYF; CDR3 DNA: TGTGCCAGCAGCGGAAAACGCGGGGGGGCCTCGTACGAGCAGTACTTC
V gene: TRBV30; J gene: TRBJ1-5; D gene: .; clone size: .; CDR3 protein: CAWRDQSNQPQHF; CDR3 DNA: TGTGCCTGGAGAGATCAGAGCAATCAGCCCCAGCATTTT
V gene: TRBV5-4; J gene: TRBJ2-1; D gene: .; clone size: .; CDR3 protein: CASSLEEGKGSYNEQFF; CDR3 DNA: TGTGCCAGCAGCTTGGAGGAGGGGAAGGGCTCCTACAATGAGCAGTTCTTC
V gene: TRBV7-9; J gene: TRBJ2-4; D gene: .; clone size: .; CDR3 protein: CASSAQGSAKNIQYF; CDR3 DNA: TGTGCCAGCAGCGCGCAGGGGAGCGCCAAAAACATTCAGTACTTC
V gene: TRBV11-1; J gene: TRBJ2-2; D gene: .; clone size: .; CDR3 protein: CASNRLGRGNTGELFF; CDR3 DNA: TGTGCCAGCAACCGATTGGGGCGGGGGAACACCGGGGAGCTGTTTTTT
V gene: TRBV29-1; J gene: TRBJ2-1; D gene: TRBD2; clone size: .; CDR3 protein: CSVVGGWTSGTNEQFF; CDR3 DNA: TGCAGCGTTGTCGGTGGGTGGACTAGCGGGACCAATGAGCAGTTCTTC
V gene: TRBV5-1; J gene: TRBJ2-3; D gene: .; clone size: .; CDR3 protein: CASSSGGDTQYF; CDR3 DNA: TGCGCCAGCAGCTCAGGTGGAGATACGCAGTATTTT
V gene: TRBV27; J gene: TRBJ2-2; D gene: TRBD1; clone size: .; CDR3 protein: CASSFQGAGTGELFF; CDR3 DNA: TGTGCCAGCAGTTTCCAGGGGGCGGGCACCGGGGAGCTGTTTTTT
V gene: TRBV29-1; J gene: TRBJ1-2; D gene: .; clone size: .; CDR3 protein: CSVERRGPNYGYTF; CDR3 DNA: TGCAGCGTTGAACGGCGGGGTCCTAACTATGGCTACACCTTC
V gene: TRBV4-3; J gene: TRBJ2-1; D gene: TRBD2; clone size: once; CDR3 protein: CASSQEPSGGYNEQFF; CDR3 DNA: TGCGCCAGCAGCCAAGAACCTAGCGGAGGGTACAATGAGCAGTTCTTC
V gene: TRBV9; J gene: TRBJ2-1; D gene: TRBD1; clone size: .; CDR3 protein: CASSVGGGTGPYNEQFF; CDR3 DNA: TGTGCCAGCAGCGTAGGAGGGGGGACAGGCCCCTACAATGAGCAGTTCTTC
V gene: TRBV6-5; J gene: TRBJ1-5; D gene: TRBD1; clone size: few; CDR3 protein: CASSGDRGSNQPQHF; CDR3 DNA: TGTGCCAGCAGCGGCGACAGGGGAAGCAATCAGCCCCAGCATTTT
V gene: TRBV25-1; J gene: TRBJ2-2; D gene: TRBD1; clone size: .; CDR3 protein: CASSEWDRYTGELFF; CDR3 DNA: TGTGCCAGCAGTGAATGGGACAGGTACACCGGGGAGCTGTTTTTT
V gene: TRBV18; J gene: TRBJ1-5; D gene: .; clone size: .; CDR3 protein: CASSPPGDQPQHF; CDR3 DNA: TGTGCCAGCTCACCGCCAGGGGATCAGCCCCAGCATTTT
V gene: TRBV7-2; J gene: TRBJ2-5; D gene: .; clone size: .; CDR3 protein: CASSLGQTQETQYF; CDR3 DNA: TGTGCCAGCAGCCTTGGACAGACACAAGAGACCCAGTACTTC
V gene: TRBV6-1; J gene: TRBJ2-2; D gene: .; clone size: .; CDR3 protein: CASSLGMDTGELFF; CDR3 DNA: TGTGCCAGCAGTCTCGGGATGGACACCGGGGAGCTGTTTTTT
V gene: TRBV10-2; J gene: TRBJ2-7; D gene: TRBD2; clone size: .; CDR3 protein: CASSETSGSYEQYF; CDR3 DNA: TGCGCCAGCAGTGAGACTAGCGGCTCCTACGAGCAGTACTTC
V gene: TRBV7-9; J gene: TRBJ1-2; D gene: .; clone size: .; CDR3 protein: CASSLARGARMNYGYTF; CDR3 DNA: TGTGCCAGCAGCTTAGCGCGGGGGGCGCGAATGAACTATGGCTACACCTTC
V gene: TRBV29-1; J gene: TRBJ2-2; D gene: .; clone size: .; CDR3 protein: CSARRTANTGELFF; CDR3 DNA: TGCAGCGCCCGACGGACAGCGAACACCGGGGAGCTGTTTTTT
V gene: TRBV30; J gene: TRBJ1-3; D gene: .; clone size: .; CDR3 protein: CAWTGAGNTIYF; CDR3 DNA: TGTGCCTGGACAGGGGCTGGAAACACCATATATTTT
V gene: TRBV29-1; J gene: TRBJ1-2; D gene: TRBD1; clone size: .; CDR3 protein: CSVHTGQGIYGYTF; CDR3 DNA: TGCAGCGTTCATACGGGACAGGGTATCTATGGCTACACCTTC
V gene: TRBV7-2; J gene: TRBJ1-1; D gene: TRBD1; clone size: .; CDR3 protein: CASSPQGRNTEAFF; CDR3 DNA: TGTGCCAGCAGCCCACAGGGGAGGAACACTGAAGCTTTCTTT
V gene: TRBV2; J gene: TRBJ2-5; D gene: .; clone size: .; CDR3 protein: CASNPNDSPQETQYF; CDR3 DNA: TGTGCCAGCAACCCCAACGATAGCCCCCAAGAGACCCAGTACTTC
V gene: TRBV6-4; J gene: TRBJ2-6; D gene: TRBD1; clone size: .; CDR3 protein: CASSRTGSYSGANVLTF; CDR3 DNA: TGTGCCAGCAGTCGGACAGGATCTTACTCTGGGGCCAACGTCCTGACTTTC
V gene: TRBV9; J gene: TRBJ2-1; D gene: .; clone size: .; CDR3 protein: CASSQGWLSSYNEQFF; CDR3 DNA: TGTGCCAGCAGCCAGGGGTGGCTGTCCTCCTACAATGAGCAGTTCTTC
V gene: TRBV6-1; J gene: TRBJ2-1; D gene: .; clone size: .; CDR3 protein: CASSEAPVSYNEQFF; CDR3 DNA: TGTGCCAGCAGTGAAGCCCCCGTCTCCTACAATGAGCAGTTCTTC
V gene: TRBV5-4; J gene: TRBJ1-1; D gene: .; clone size: .; CDR3 protein: CASSERQDMNTEAFF; CDR3 DNA: TGTGCCAGCAGCGAGAGACAGGACATGAACACTGAAGCTTTCTTT
V gene: TRBV27; J gene: TRBJ1-5; D gene: .; clone size: .; CDR3 protein: CASSFGFGVNQPQHF; CDR3 DNA: TGTGCCAGCAGTTTTGGGTTCGGGGTAAATCAGCCCCAGCATTTT
V gene: TRBV6-6; J gene: TRBJ1-1; D gene: TRBD1; clone size: .; CDR3 protein: CASRSRDRPTEAFF; CDR3 DNA: TGTGCCAGCAGATCACGGGACAGACCCACTGAAGCTTTCTTT
V gene: TRBV7-3; J gene: TRBJ2-1; D gene: TRBD2; clone size: .; CDR3 protein: CASSLYGTSGNNEQFF; CDR3 DNA: TGTGCCAGCAGCTTATATGGGACTAGCGGGAACAATGAGCAGTTCTTC
V gene: TRBV5-6; J gene: TRBJ1-2; D gene: .; clone size: .; CDR3 protein: CASSSRDGYTF; CDR3 DNA: TGTGCCAGCAGCTCCAGGGATGGCTACACCTTC
V gene: TRBV4-3; J gene: TRBJ2-7; D gene: .; clone size: .; CDR3 protein: CASSQSERGEISYEQYF; CDR3 DNA: TGCGCCAGCAGCCAGTCAGAGCGTGGGGAGATCTCCTACGAGCAGTACTTC
V gene: TRBV29-1; J gene: TRBJ2-7; D gene: .; clone size: .; CDR3 protein: CSAQLTGSYEQYF; CDR3 DNA: TGCAGCGCCCAATTGACAGGTTCCTACGAGCAGTACTTC
V gene: TRBV6-6; J gene: TRBJ1-4; D gene: TRBD1; clone size: .; CDR3 protein: CASSSPGGPGEKLFF; CDR3 DNA: TGTGCCAGCAGTTCCCCAGGGGGGCCGGGGGAAAAACTGTTTTTT
V gene: TRBV9; J gene: TRBJ1-4; D gene: TRBD1; clone size: .; CDR3 protein: CASSVSGQGYEKLFF; CDR3 DNA: TGTGCCAGCAGCGTTTCGGGACAGGGATATGAAAAACTGTTTTTT
V gene: TRBV7-2; J gene: TRBJ2-6; D gene: .; clone size: .; CDR3 protein: CASSLSFSGANVLTF; CDR3 DNA: TGTGCCAGCAGCTTATCTTTCTCTGGGGCCAACGTCCTGACTTTC
V gene: TRBV2; J gene: TRBJ2-1; D gene: TRBD2; clone size: .; CDR3 protein: CASSLGGLAAYNEQFF; CDR3 DNA: TGTGCCAGCAGTTTGGGGGGACTAGCGGCCTACAATGAGCAGTTCTTC
V gene: TRBV2; J gene: TRBJ1-6; D gene: TRBD1; clone size: few; CDR3 protein: CASRGQGDSPLHF; CDR3 DNA: TGTGCCAGCAGGGGACAGGGGGATTCACCCCTCCACTTT